The source of this T cell receptor beta chain is a study of cytomegalovirus exposure and HLA in healthy donors. In the study overall: It was reported in a later analysis that the same platform had been used for the 120 or so validation repertoires as for the 666 first-cohort repertoires.

Notes on the study in general: Investigators reported 150 to 200 TCR beta chains as tied to cytomegalovirus.

Germline lookup yields CDR1 MGHDK and CDR2 SYGVNS. Trimming removed 3 bases from V and 2 bases from J; junction bases left unmatched: 7. The CDR3 sequence is 16 residues long. Of note for this clone: Its target is not known.

These donors were members of the approximately 120-subject validation cohort, a group separate from the approximately 670-subject first cohort. This table comes from immunoSEQ multiplex PCR, and its TCRdb copy is limited to in-frame clones, with some not included. The sample contains approximately 270,000 clones, around 85% of which appear only once. The sample taken for sequencing was PBMCs. The J gene is TRBJ2-7, the V gene TRBV25-1; the match to TRBD1 covers 10 bases. The clonotype was recovered from a woman aged 18-29 years in good health and CMV-seronegative. The CDR3 DNA sequence: TGTGCCAGCAGTGACTTGGGACAGGGGCCCCCCTACGAGCAGTACTTC. This encodes CASSDLGQGPPYEQYF.